This TCR beta chain was recovered during a study of T-cell memory formation after mild COVID-19 (dated by TCRdb to the early 2020s). Describing the broader study: Most TCR sequence clusters were specific to one of the two donors. Longitudinal TCRalpha and TCRbeta repertoire sequencing tracked T-cell clones expanding and contracting after mild COVID-19 in a couple of donors. The cohort comprised two young, previously healthy adult volunteers, one female and one male. Points the paper makes about the study in general: The study covered only a couple of mild cases, and larger cohorts including severe cases with pre-infection samples were considered necessary. The detection of some responding clones in pre-infection memory suggests that pre-existing cross-reactive memory T cells joined the SARS-CoV-2 response. Balanced CD4/CD8 phenotypes were observed for clones contracting from day 15 to 85, whereas a bias towards CD4+ was observed for a second wave of clones expanding from day 15 to 37. SARS-CoV-2 specificity was not confirmed for the second-wave clones peaking on day 37. Contracting CD4+ clones appeared mostly in the CM and EM memory subsets, whereas CD8+ clones were enriched in EMRA.

Trimming removed 5 bases from V and 8 bases from J, leaving 23 bases between the germline ends. Its CDR3 holds 16 amino acids, cysteine through phenylalanine. The kept DNA is CDR3 alone, 48 bases in frame from the first base. As concerns this clonotype: Its antigen is unknown. Nothing much larger sits one base from this clone, and base qualities are not available.

Instrument used: Illumina NovaSeq 6000. Using 5'RACE with constant-segment primers, TCRalpha and TCRbeta cDNA libraries were constructed, with sample barcodes and unique molecular identifiers added in the process. RNA was extracted from every sample with Trizol reagent. The libraries were amplified in two PCR steps, and the second step added a second sample barcode and Illumina TruSeq adapters. Sequencing of the libraries was done on an Illumina NovaSeq, producing 2 x 150 bp paired-end reads. As for the original processing: Reads were demultiplexed and collapsed into UMI-guided consensus sequences with migec v1.2.7. With mixcr v2.1.11, UMI consensuses were aligned to TRA and TRB V and J templates and assembled into clonotypes. A clonotype was counted as expanded or contracted only when both edgeR and NoisET called the clonotype significant, with the noise models trained on biological replicates. edgeR calls used a false discovery rate-adjusted p below 0.01 and a log2 fold-change threshold of 1. PCA with hierarchical clustering of max-normalized trajectories of the 1000 most abundant clonotypes was used as exploratory dynamics analysis. The CD4 or CD8 phenotype of responding clones was assigned using the separately sequenced CD4+ and CD8+ repertoires. The raw public reads went through TCRdb reprocessing: fastp at Q25, MiXCR clone calling, in-frame beta chains kept. Here each entry gathers all rows of one CDR3 protein and keeps the most common genes and DNA. The V and J calls, along with clone size, are taken from TCRdb and not from the paper's own processing. Within this sample are about 400,000 distinct CDR3 sequences, with about a sixth of them counted one time only. 20% to 25% of the sample is in the top ten clones.

Ficoll-Paque density gradient centrifugation was used to isolate PBMCs. This receptor was identified in a man in his late teens or twenties who had mild COVID-19 (a few samples of this study predate the infection). The sample titles of this study are shuffled in the database, so cell type and time point are left out; the donor was told from shared clones. Material for sequencing was PBMCs or a T cell subset sorted from them (not recorded which). The receptor chain draws on TRBV12-3 or TRBV12-4 and TRBJ2-3; the D gene is possibly TRBD1, with 6 bases matching. The CDR3 protein: CASSTPNGRLQGTQYF. DNA sequence: TGTGCCAGCAGTACTCCGAATGGCCGGTTACAGGGTACGCAGTATTTT.